The 21 T cell receptor beta chains below all came from one sample that was sequenced in a study of cytomegalovirus exposure and HLA in healthy donors. Sequencing was performed with immunoSEQ multiplex PCR; in TCRdb, only in-frame clones are kept and a portion is missing. The table lists some 150,000 clones, 80% to 90% of them singletons. The specimen sequenced was PBMCs. These receptors were collected from a woman aged 18 to 35 in good health and CMV-seropositive.

The chain is built from TRBV5-4 and TRBJ2-3; a weak D match, TRBD2 (6 bases). Per germline, CDR1 SGHNT and CDR2 YYREEE (reference sequence). This CDR3 has 14 residues. V dropped 0 bases and J dropped 5 bases, with 10 bases sitting between them. CDR3 protein: CASSLEAGRDTQYF. In DNA, the CDR3 is TGTGCCAGCAGCTTGGAGGCGGGGAGAGATACGCAGTATTTT.

The chain recombines TRBV5-1 with TRBJ1-2, with D perhaps TRBD1 (6 bases). With 2 bases removed from V and 5 bases from J, the gap between germline ends came to 13 bases. The CDR3 loop spans 14 amino acids. Looked up from germline, CDR1 is SGHRS and CDR2 is YFSETQ. DNA of the CDR3: TGCGCCAGCAGCTTCGGGCAGGGGAAGTATGGCTACACCTTC. This encodes CASSFGQGKYGYTF.

This clone was seen just once. The rearrangement joins TRBV19 to TRBJ1-1, with D possibly being TRBD1 (6 bases). The CDR3 totals 15 residues. The V end was cut by 10 bases, the J end by 0 bases, with 18 bases between. Germline V gives CDR1 LNHDA, CDR2 SQIVND (reference sequence). The CDR3 nucleotides are TGTGCCACTTGCCCGGACAGTTGGATGAACACTGAAGCTTTCTTT. Residues: CATCPDSWMNTEAFF.

Comments on this clone: A read error may account for a junction end that differs from germline. The V gene is TRBV7-9, the J gene TRBJ1-2; no clear D. This CDR3 is built from 12 residues. Germline CDR1 and CDR2: SEHNR and FQNEAQ (reference sequence). The CDR3 region has the DNA TGTGCCAGCAGCTTAGATGGGAGTCGCTACGCCTTC. Translated: CASSLDGSRYAF. Supplemented by reference TRBV7-9 and TRBJ1-2, the full variable domain reads DTGVSQNPRHKITKRGQNVTFRCDPISEHNRLYWYRQTLGQGPEFLTYFQNEAQLEKSRLLSDRFSAERPKGSFSTLEIQRTEQGDSAMYLCASSLDGSRYAFGSGTRLTVV.

V and J are TRBV28 and TRBJ2-7, with TRBD1 matching 9 bases. This CDR3 is 17 amino acids long. V dropped 1 base and J dropped 0; count of bases not matched to a gene: 7. Per the germline V gene, CDR1 is MDHEN and CDR2 is SYDVKM. CDR3 loop: CASSLFIGQGHSYEQYF. The DNA of the CDR3 is TGTGCCAGCAGTTTATTTATAGGACAGGGGCACTCCTACGAGCAGTACTTC.

The chain combines TRBV2 with TRBJ1-2, with D possibly TRBD1 on 6 matching bases. CDR3 size: 16 residues. V lost 5 bases, J lost 1 base, and 17 bases lay in between. Germline CDR1 is SNHLY and CDR2 is FYNNEI. This CDR3 reads CASSPFGGALNYGYTF. The DNA of the CDR3 is TGTGCCAGCAGTCCCTTTGGGGGGGCGCTTAACTATGGCTACACCTTC.

This chain uses TRBV25-1 with TRBJ2-3, with D perhaps matching TRBD2 (7 bases). The CDR3 runs to 17 residues. Between the trimmed V and J ends, which lost 0 bases and 0 bases, there was a span of 13 bases. Germline V gene lookup returns CDR1 MGHDK and CDR2 SYGVNS. CDR3 sequence (DNA): TGTGCCAGCAGTGAATATATTGCGGGGGCTAGCACAGATACGCAGTATTTT. Its translation is CASSEYIAGASTDTQYF.

This clone has a handful of counts. At one boundary the junction diverges from the germline segment, which might be a read error. The V and J genes are TRBV7-7 and TRBJ2-5; D is unclear. Germline V CDR1 and CDR2: SSHAT, FNYEAQ (reference sequence). The CDR3 length is 14 residues. The CDR3 loop is CASSLEQRGETQYF. The CDR3 DNA reads as TGTGCTAGCAGCCTAGAGCAGCGCGGAGAGACCCAGTACTTC.

The J gene is TRBJ1-1, the V gene TRBV28, with D tentatively TRBD1 (6 bases). The V end was cut by 1 base, the J end by 4 bases, with 13 bases between. The CDR3 has 15 amino acids. Per the germline V gene, CDR1 is MDHEN and CDR2 is SYDVKM. The CDR3 nucleotides are TGTGCCAGCAGTTTATTTCCAGGGGTGGGCACTGAAGCTTTCTTT. It specifies CASSLFPGVGTEAFF.

The gene calls are TRBV6-5 and TRBJ2-7, with 8 bases lining up with TRBD1. Germline values: CDR1 MNHEY, CDR2 SVGAGI. The CDR3 extends over 15 amino acids. V was clipped by 8 bases and J by 3 bases; unmatched bases: 12. DNA for the CDR3: TGTGCCAGCTCTCCGGCCGGGACAGGTTTCTACGAGCAGTACTTC. Residues: CASSPAGTGFYEQYF.

The genes are TRBV6-5 and TRBJ1-1, with D maybe TRBD1 (6 bases). The V and J ends lost 2 bases and 4 bases respectively, with 11 bases between them. Looked up from germline, CDR1 is MNHEY and CDR2 is SVGAGI. The length of the CDR3 is 14 residues. The CDR3 nucleotides read TGTGCCAGCAGTTACGGGCAGGGGTTCACTGAAGCTTTCTTT. Protein sequence: CASSYGQGFTEAFF.

The V gene is TRBV5-3, the J gene TRBJ2-7, with TRBD2 matching over 16 bases. TRBV5-3 counts as an open reading frame of uncertain function. The CDR3 runs 21 residues. V dropped 4 bases and J dropped 2; count of bases not matched to a gene: 18. The CDR3 spells CARSEMGIPGLAGGPTYEQYF. As DNA, the CDR3 is TGTGCCAGAAGCGAAATGGGAATCCCGGGACTAGCGGGGGGGCCCACCTACGAGCAGTACTTC.

This chain joins TRBV7-2 and TRBJ1-2; D possibly corresponds to TRBD1 (5 bases). V was shortened by 1 base and J by 8 bases, with 17 bases between the two germline ends. CDR1 SGHTA and CDR2 FQGNSA come from the germline V gene. This CDR3 region has 15 residues. CDR3 DNA sequence: TGTGCCAGCAGCTTAGATCCTCCAGGGATTTACGGCTACACCTTC. This translates into CASSLDPPGIYGYTF.

The count of this clone is one. J is TRBJ1-6 and V is TRBV2; perhaps TRBD1 as D (6 bases). Trimming left V 3 bases short and J 0 bases short, with 18 bases between. Germline-derived CDR1 and CDR2 are SNHLY and FYNNEI. The CDR3 extends over 19 amino acids. The CDR3, as DNA: TGTGCCAGCAGTGATGGCGGGCAGGGGCTTAGCTCCTATAATTCACCCCTCCACTTT. This translates into CASSDGGQGLSSYNSPLHF.

V and J are TRBV7-7 and TRBJ2-2; maybe TRBD1 (5 bases). Germline CDR1 and CDR2: SSHAT and FNYEAQ (reference sequence). The V end lost 1 base, the J end lost 4 bases, and 7 bases lay between the germline ends. The CDR3 runs 14 residues. The CDR3 bases are TGTGCCAGCAGCTTAGAGCAGGGCACCGGGGAGCTGTTTTTT. Translating gives CASSLEQGTGELFF.

The chain recombines TRBV7-9 with TRBJ1-2, with a weak D call TRBD1 (5 bases). CDR3 length: 14 amino acids. CDR1 SEHNR and CDR2 FQNEAQ come from the germline V gene (reference sequence). V was pared by 4 bases and J by 4 bases, with 13 bases between. In nucleotides, the CDR3 is TGTGCCAGCAGCTCGGTAGGGGCAGTCTATGGCTACACCTTC. This sequence encodes CASSSVGAVYGYTF.

The chain is built from TRBV27 and TRBJ2-2; D may be TRBD2 (6 bases). The V gene lost 5 bases and the J gene lost 5 bases, with 15 bases spanning the gap. This CDR3 comprises 15 residues. The V gene's germline CDR1 is MNHEY and CDR2 SMNVEV (reference sequence). Here the CDR3 DNA reads TGTGCCAGCAGTCCAAGCCCGGAGGGAACCGGGGAGCTGTTTTTT. As protein: CASSPSPEGTGELFF.

The chain links TRBV6-5 to TRBJ2-7; the D gene is possibly TRBD1 (5 bases). Trimming left V 2 bases short and J 1 base short, with 9 bases between. CDR1 is MNHEY, CDR2 SVGAGI, per germline. The CDR3 sequence is 14 residues long. CDR3 residues: CASSYSQGSYEQYF. Here the CDR3 DNA reads TGTGCCAGCAGTTACAGTCAGGGATCCTACGAGCAGTACTTC.

The rearrangement links TRBV2 to TRBJ1-2; 7 bases are shared with TRBD1. Germline trimming cut 3 bases from V and 8 bases from J; bases unmatched to any gene: 15. This CDR3 is built from 16 residues. Looked up from germline, CDR1 is SNHLY and CDR2 is FYNNEI. The CDR3 DNA follows: TGTGCCAGCAGTGAGACACGAACAGGGGTGGGTGAAGGCTACACCTTC. Its translation: CASSETRTGVGEGYTF. The full variable domain, its missing parts supplied by reference TRBV2 and TRBJ1-2, is EPEVTQTPSHQVTQMGQEVILRCVPISNHLYFYWYRQILGQKVEFLVSFYNNEISEKSEIFDDQFSVERPDGSNFTLKIRSTKLEDSAMYFCASSETRTGVGEGYTFGSGTRLTVV.

J is TRBJ2-5 and V is TRBV7-2; 8 nucleotides align to TRBD1. Trimming at V came to 5 bases and at J to 5 bases, leaving 10 bases not matched to a gene. This CDR3 has 15 residues. Germline V CDR1 and CDR2: SGHTA, FQGNSA. The CDR3 DNA reads as TGTGCCAGCAGCCATGTGATGGACAGGGTCGAGACCCAGTACTTC. Its translation is CASSHVMDRVETQYF.

This clone was counted once. The genes are TRBV7-2 and TRBJ2-2, with 7 bases that match TRBD1. Germline CDR1 reads SGHTA; CDR2 reads FQGNSA. The CDR3 loop spans 15 amino acids. V lost 4 bases, J lost 2 bases, and 4 bases stayed unmatched. The CDR3 spells CASSSGTVNTGELFF. As DNA, the CDR3 is TGTGCCAGCAGCTCCGGGACAGTCAACACCGGGGAGCTGTTTTTT.